The clone carrying this TCR beta chain occurred a few times. The antigen is undetermined. This entry is derived from a study of T cell repertoires in cytomegalovirus infection. Across the study: Matching HLA type, along with CMV infection, was indicated by public TCR beta signatures. General observations from the study: CMV carriers having the relevant HLA were flagged by cumulative public TCR beta family frequency. In two of eight donors, the top clonotype was HLA-C-restricted CMV-specific.

TCRdb re-called the reads through MiXCR, storing one row per CDR3 protein. The sample lists approximately 290,000 distinct CDR3 sequences, under 30% seen once, with about 15% in the top ten. V was pared by 2 bases and J by 11 bases, with 10 bases between. Germline V gene data show CDR1 as SEHNR and CDR2 as FQNEAQ (reference sequence). The CDR3 consists of 11 residues. The rearrangement uses TRBV7-9 and TRBJ2-7; D call uncertain. The receptor's source is a human donor in good health (CMV status not recorded). Some clones in this sample may be carry-over from other donors' samples. Sequenced sample: PBMCs. The CDR3 DNA follows: TGTGCCAGCAGCTTATGGGGTTATAAGTACTTC. The encoded protein is CASSLWGYKYF.